What follows are 27 T cell receptor beta chains derived from one specimen sequenced in a study of OX40 agonist ivuxolimab in advanced cancers. Data came from immunoSEQ multiplex PCR; TCRdb stores just in-frame clones and leaves some out. This table has some 58,000 clones, roughly nine tenths appearing once. The material was CD4+ or CD8+ T cells sorted from blood, obtained in a trial of the OX40 agonist ivuxolimab. These TCRs come from an adult with an advanced solid tumor such as melanoma, head and neck, liver or kidney cancer.

The rearrangement links TRBV10-2 to TRBJ2-1, with 8 nucleotides matching TRBD2. From germline, CDR1 is WSHSY and CDR2 SAAADI. The CDR3 contains 17 residues. V lost 6 bases to trimming and J lost 1 base; unmatched junction nucleotides: 11. The DNA of the CDR3 is TGCGCCAGCAGGTGGAGCGGGAGTAAAAAGTCCTACAATGAGCAGTTCTTC. Its translation: CASRWSGSKKSYNEQFF.

This clone has only a few counts. The rearrangement links TRBV27 to TRBJ2-1; 11 bases match TRBD2. This CDR3 is built from 20 residues. The germline V gene encodes CDR1 MNHEY and CDR2 SMNVEV (reference sequence). V shed 2 bases, J shed 4 bases, and the junction held 16 bases outside the gene matches. CDR3 sequence (DNA): TGTGCCAGCAGTTTAAGCCAAATAGCGGGAGGGCCTGTTGGGTACAATGAGCAGTTCTTC. Residues: CASSLSQIAGGPVGYNEQFF.

This chain joins TRBV7-3 and TRBJ1-2, with D unresolved. Per germline, CDR1 SGHTA and CDR2 FQGTGA. The CDR3 loop spans 13 amino acids. Trimming left V 0 bases short and J 8 bases short, with 10 bases between. The CDR3 coding sequence is TGTGCCAGCAGCTTAACGGAGGGTCTCGGCTACACCTTC. Translated, it gives CASSLTEGLGYTF.

The chain carries TRBV18 and TRBJ2-1, with D possibly called TRBD1 or TRBD2 (5 bases each). The V gene's germline CDR1 is KGHSH and CDR2 LQKENI. V was pared by 3 bases and J by 8 bases, with 11 bases between. The CDR3 spans 13 residues. CDR3 nucleotides: TGTGCCAGCTCACCGAGAGGGGACCATGAGCAGTTCTTC. Residues: CASSPRGDHEQFF.

The rearrangement joins TRBV15 to TRBJ2-2; D not resolved. Trimming pared 0 bases from V and 2 bases from J, leaving 4 bases between. The CDR3 runs to 14 residues. The germline gives CDR1 LNHNV, CDR2 YYDKDF (reference sequence). Here the CDR3 DNA reads TGTGCCACCAGCAGAGATTATAACACCGGGGAGCTGTTTTTT. This gives the protein CATSRDYNTGELFF.

This clone has only one observation. The J gene is TRBJ2-5, the V gene TRBV7-2; tentatively, D is TRBD1 (5 bases). Germline lookup yields CDR1 SGHTA and CDR2 FQGNSA. V lost 0 bases to trimming and J lost 1 base, with 6 bases between them. The CDR3 is 14 residues long. The CDR3 bases are TGTGCCAGCAGCTTAGCAGGGGCCCAAGAGACCCAGTACTTC. This translates into CASSLAGAQETQYF.

This clone appeared a single time. The chain joins TRBV7-2 to TRBJ2-1; 11 nucleotides match TRBD2. The CDR3 loop spans 14 amino acids. V dropped 4 bases and J dropped 6; count of bases not matched to a gene: 2. The germline CDR1 and CDR2 sequences are SGHTA and FQGNSA. The CDR3 DNA is TGTGCCAGCAGCTGGGGACTAGCGGTCAATGAGCAGTTCTTC. It codes for CASSWGLAVNEQFF.

The chain employs TRBV7-6 and TRBJ2-3; 9 bases fit TRBD1. The length of the CDR3 is 16 residues. V was clipped by 1 base and J by 3 bases; unmatched bases: 5. Germline V gene data show CDR1 as SGHVS and CDR2 as FNYEAQ. The chain's CDR3 is CASSLGRGQGTDTQYF. CDR3 DNA sequence: TGTGCCAGCAGCTTAGGAAGGGGACAGGGTACAGATACGCAGTATTTT.

This chain uses TRBV7-2 with TRBJ1-2; 7 bases match TRBD1. Germline V gives CDR1 SGHTA, CDR2 FQGNSA. The CDR3 loop spans 16 amino acids. The J segment lost 1 base and the V segment lost 2 bases, leaving 7 bases of the junction unmatched. The CDR3 reads CASSLITGVVNYGYTF. The CDR3 DNA is TGTGCCAGCAGCTTAATAACAGGGGTTGTTAACTATGGCTACACCTTC.

The chain employs TRBV14 and TRBJ2-1, with D perhaps TRBD2 (5 bases). Trimming pared 4 bases from V and 4 bases from J, leaving 14 bases between. CDR1 SGHDN and CDR2 FVKESK come from the germline V gene. The CDR3 extends over 15 amino acids. The CDR3 DNA reads as TGTGCCAGCAGCCCCCAAGGACTGGGGTACAATGAGCAGTTCTTC. Protein: CASSPQGLGYNEQFF.

The V gene is TRBV2, the J gene TRBJ2-6; D gene ambiguous. CDR1 is SNHLY, CDR2 FYNNEI, per germline. The CDR3 runs 14 residues. Trimming cost V 7 bases and J 0 bases, with 7 bases left between them. CDR3 region: CASTPISGANVLTF. CDR3 DNA: TGTGCCAGCACCCCAATCTCTGGGGCCAACGTCCTGACTTTC.

This sequence joins TRBV29-1 and TRBJ1-1; maybe TRBD1 (5 bases). This CDR3 has 12 residues. Trimming left V 7 bases short and J 8 bases short, with 17 bases between. Per germline, CDR1 SQVTM and CDR2 ANQGSEA. This chain's CDR3 is CSATLGGQEAFF. CDR3 bases: TGCAGCGCTACTTTGGGGGGTCAGGAAGCTTTCTTT.

CDR3: CATSRDVSYEQYF. CDR3 in DNA: TGTGCCACCAGCAGAGATGTATCTTACGAGCAGTACTTC. The gene calls are TRBV15 and TRBJ2-7, with no clear D. CDR3 length equals 13 residues. Germline CDR1 LNHNV, CDR2 YYDKDF (reference sequence). The ends were cut back, 0 bases at V and 4 bases at J, with 7 bases in the middle.

The CDR3 DNA follows: TGCGCCAGCAGCATACAGAACGAAGGGACAGATACGCAGTATTTT. It encodes CASSIQNEGTDTQYF. J is TRBJ2-3 and V is TRBV5-1, with unresolved D. The CDR3 has 15 amino acids. Trimming cost V 4 bases and J 3 bases, with 15 bases left between them. From germline, CDR1 is SGHRS and CDR2 YFSETQ. Complete variable domain (other parts from reference TRBV5-1 and TRBJ2-3): KAGVTQTPRYLIKTRGQQVTLSCSPISGHRSVSWYQQTPGQGLQFLFEYFSETQRNKGNFPGRFSGRQFSNSRSEMNVSTLELGDSALYLCASSIQNEGTDTQYFGPGTRLTVL.

The table lists this clone with a few counts. The DNA of the CDR3 is TGTGCCAGCAGCCCCACGGGACAGGGATATGGTAACTATGGCTACACCTTC. Translating gives CASSPTGQGYGNYGYTF. The chain has TRBV9 and TRBJ1-2; 9 nucleotides agree with TRBD1. The junction had 11 bases not matched to a gene; V was cut back by 4 bases and J by 1 base. CDR3 length equals 17 residues. CDR1 and CDR2 from the germline V gene are SGDLS and YYNGEE.

V is TRBV25-1 and J is TRBJ2-1; D tentatively reads TRBD1 or TRBD2 (5 bases each). The CDR3 consists of 14 residues. Trimming took off 6 bases at V and 7 bases at J, with 16 bases between the two ends. The germline gives CDR1 MGHDK, CDR2 SYGVNS. CDR3 in DNA: TGTGCCAGCAGCGGGACCTTAGGTGGGAATGAGCAGTTCTTC. This encodes CASSGTLGGNEQFF.

This rearrangement joins TRBV19 to TRBJ2-1; D uncertain. The CDR3 has 15 amino acids. Germline lookup yields CDR1 LNHDA and CDR2 SQIVND (reference sequence). V lost 5 bases and J 2 bases, leaving 13 bases between the germline ends. CDR3 bases: TGTGCCAGTAGTCGTACTTTGGGGACCTACAATGAGCAGTTCTTC. Translation: CASSRTLGTYNEQFF.

The V call is TRBV7-2, the J call TRBJ1-1; 8 positions agree with TRBD1. Looked up from germline, CDR1 is SGHTA and CDR2 is FQGNSA. The CDR3 totals 14 residues. V gave up 2 bases and J gave up 4 bases; unmatched junction bases: 3. In nucleotides, the CDR3 is TGTGCCAGCAGCTTAAACACAGGGGGCACTGAAGCTTTCTTT. It encodes CASSLNTGGTEAFF.

The V gene is TRBV7-8, the J gene TRBJ2-1, with 8 bases matching TRBD2. The ends lost 5 bases at V and 0 bases at J; junction bases unmatched: 6. Germline lookup yields CDR1 SGHVS and CDR2 FQNEAQ. There are 16 residues in the CDR3. Here the CDR3 reads CASSARLATSYNEQFF. Written as DNA, the CDR3 is TGTGCCAGCAGCGCCCGACTAGCGACCTCCTACAATGAGCAGTTCTTC.

The CDR3 nucleotides are TGTGCCAGCAGCTTGGGACAGGCGTTACGTTCACCCCTCCACTTT. The encoded protein is CASSLGQALRSPLHF. The rearrangement uses TRBV7-2 and TRBJ1-6; 8 nucleotides line up with TRBD1. V shed 3 bases, J shed 9 bases, and the junction held 7 bases outside the gene matches. This CDR3 has 15 amino acids. Germline CDR1 SGHTA, CDR2 FQGNSA.

This clone appeared once. The chain combines TRBV6-5 with TRBJ1-2; D is undetermined. V was cut by 2 bases and J by 7 bases, with 11 bases left in between. Germline CDR1 and CDR2: MNHEY and SVGAGI. The length of the CDR3 is 13 residues. The CDR3 DNA reads TGTGCCAGCAGTTACCGTGAGGGTAGTGGCTACACCTTC. This translates into CASSYREGSGYTF.

The genes are TRBV7-2 and TRBJ1-1; D not resolved. Germline V gene lookup returns CDR1 SGHTA and CDR2 FQGNSA. The CDR3 is 16 amino acids. Trimming took off 1 base at V and 6 bases at J, with 18 bases between the two ends. CDR3 DNA: TGTGCCAGCAGCTTAGAAAATGGGCGGAGAATGGCTGAAGCTTTCTTT. It encodes CASSLENGRRMAEAFF.

The chain links TRBV9 to TRBJ2-3; D is undetermined. The V gene's germline CDR1 is SGDLS and CDR2 YYNGEE. This CDR3 has 15 amino acids. V lost 4 bases, J lost 4 bases, and 16 bases lay in between. Here the CDR3 DNA reads TGTGCCAGCAGCCCAACGGCCCGACGAGCAGATACGCAGTATTTT. Protein product: CASSPTARRADTQYF.

The chain combines TRBV28 with TRBJ2-1; 10 nucleotides agree with TRBD1. In germline, CDR1 is MDHEN, CDR2 SYDVKM. The CDR3 spans 13 residues. Germline trimming cut 6 bases from V and 7 bases from J; bases unmatched to any gene: 3. CDR3 sequence (DNA): TGTGCCAGCAGGGACAGGGGGACGAATGAGCAGTTCTTC. Translating it yields CASRDRGTNEQFF.

This chain links TRBV6-1 with TRBJ2-5, with TRBD1 matching over 7 bases. Germline trimming cut 5 bases from V and 6 bases from J; bases unmatched to any gene: 3. This CDR3 contains 12 residues. CDR1 is MNHNS and CDR2 is SASEGT in the germline V gene. The CDR3 loop is CASSQQGQTQYF. The CDR3, as DNA: TGTGCCAGCAGTCAACAGGGGCAGACCCAGTACTTC.

The chain employs TRBV9 and TRBJ1-2; D not resolved. This CDR3 contains 14 residues. Trimming pared 0 bases from V and 3 bases from J, leaving 9 bases between. Germline loops: CDR1 SGDLS, CDR2 YYNGEE. The CDR3 sequence: CASSVGGGYYGYTF. CDR3 nucleotide sequence: TGTGCCAGCAGCGTAGGTGGCGGATACTATGGCTACACCTTC. The whole variable domain, remainder taken from reference TRBV9 and TRBJ1-2, is DSGVTQTPKHLITATGQRVTLRCSPRSGDLSVYWYQQSLDQGLQFLIQYYNGEERAKGNILERFSAQQFPDLHSELNLSSLELGDSALYFCASSVGGGYYGYTFGSGTRLTVV.

The chain recombines TRBV29-1 with TRBJ2-7, with 9 nucleotides matching TRBD1. The CDR3 is 14 amino acids. CDR1 and CDR2 (germline): SQVTM, ANQGSEA. V lost 6 bases, J lost 5 bases, and 11 bases stayed unmatched. The CDR3 region has the DNA TGCAGCGTGTCTACAGGGGGCGCGGTCAACGAGCAGTACTTC. Translation: CSVSTGGAVNEQYF.